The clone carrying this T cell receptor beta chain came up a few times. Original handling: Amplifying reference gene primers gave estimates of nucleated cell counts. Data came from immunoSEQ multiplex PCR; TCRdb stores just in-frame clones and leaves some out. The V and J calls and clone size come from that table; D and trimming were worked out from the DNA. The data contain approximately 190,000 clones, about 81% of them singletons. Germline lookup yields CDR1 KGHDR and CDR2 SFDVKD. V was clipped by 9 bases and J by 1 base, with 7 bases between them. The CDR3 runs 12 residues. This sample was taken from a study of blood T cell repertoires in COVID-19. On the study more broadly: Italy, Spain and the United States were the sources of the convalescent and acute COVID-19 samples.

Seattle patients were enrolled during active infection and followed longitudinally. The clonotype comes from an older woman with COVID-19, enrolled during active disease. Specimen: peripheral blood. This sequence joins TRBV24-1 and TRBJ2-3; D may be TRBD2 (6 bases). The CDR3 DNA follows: TGTGCCACCTCGGGGGGCACAGATACGCAGTATTTT. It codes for CATSGGTDTQYF.